This passage covers 6 T cell receptor beta chains from one sample sequenced in a study of vaccination effects on CD4 cells after COVID-19. Antigens for these TCRs are unknown. Culturing for around 10 days preceded CD4+ T cell isolation. Clones were read by immunoSEQ multiplex PCR, and TCRdb kept only the in-frame ones, dropping some. Here the sample spans 37,000 or so clones, 65% to 80% being singletons. Sequences were derived from CD4+ T cells from PBMCs cultured without peptide, sampled before COVID-19 vaccination. Every receptor here comes from a human donor who received a COVID-19 vaccine.

This clone was counted a few times. The chain employs TRBV30 and TRBJ2-2; no firm D call. Trimming cost V 6 bases and J 7 bases, with 18 bases left between them. CDR1 and CDR2 (germline): GTSNPN, SVGIG (reference sequence). The CDR3 is 14 residues long. CDR3 sequence (DNA): TGTGCCTGTACAACAGTGGGTCGGTACGGGGAGCTGTTTTTT. Residues: CACTTVGRYGELFF.

The V and J genes are TRBV7-9 and TRBJ1-2; a possible D gene is TRBD1 (6 bases). V was clipped by 2 bases and J by 11 bases, with 12 bases between them. The CDR3 extends over 12 amino acids. In germline, CDR1 is SEHNR, CDR2 FQNEAQ (reference sequence). DNA for the CDR3: TGTGCCAGCAGCTTAACGGGGGCGGGGTACACCTTC. It is translated as CASSLTGAGYTF. Combining the CDR3 with reference TRBV7-9 and TRBJ1-2 gives the whole variable domain DTGVSQNPRHKITKRGQNVTFRCDPISEHNRLYWYRQTLGQGPEFLTYFQNEAQLEKSRLLSDRFSAERPKGSFSTLEIQRTEQGDSAMYLCASSLTGAGYTFGSGTRLTVV.

The CDR3 DNA sequence: TGTGCCAGCAGTTGGACAGCCGCGGAGACCCAGTACTTC. It yields the protein CASSWTAAETQYF. V usage is TRBV28 and J usage is TRBJ2-5, with D possibly matching TRBD1 (6 bases). The CDR3 sequence is 13 residues long. Germline values: CDR1 MDHEN, CDR2 SYDVKM. V was cut by 4 bases and J by 5 bases, with 11 bases left in between.

The rearrangement links TRBV15 to TRBJ1-6; 7 bases agree with TRBD1. The CDR3 is 15 residues long. Unmatched junction bases numbered 7, after V lost 6 bases and J lost 5 bases. In germline, CDR1 is LNHNV, CDR2 YYDKDF (reference sequence). Here the CDR3 reads CATRVDRVHNSPLHF. In nucleotides, the CDR3 is TGTGCCACCAGGGTTGACAGGGTCCATAATTCACCCCTCCACTTT.

This chain joins TRBV10-1 and TRBJ1-5; D is possibly TRBD1 (5 bases). The CDR3 is made up of 13 amino acids. Germline assignment: CDR1 WNHNN and CDR2 SYGVQD (reference sequence). With 3 bases removed from V and 6 bases from J, the gap between germline ends came to 9 bases. Here the CDR3 DNA reads TGCGCCAGCAGTGACAGGGTTATTCAGCCCCAGCATTTT. This sequence encodes CASSDRVIQPQHF.

The chain carries TRBV12-3 or TRBV12-4 and TRBJ1-2; no clear D. V was cut by 6 bases and J by 4 bases, with 9 bases left in between. The CDR3 has 12 amino acids. The CDR3 loop reads CASSRQLYGYTF. The CDR3 coding sequence is TGTGCCAGCAGCCGGCAGCTCTATGGCTACACCTTC.